The next 8 T cell receptor beta chains were all read from a single sample in a study of blood T cell repertoires in COVID-19. Libraries were prepared by immunoSEQ multiplex PCR; TCRdb keeps only in-frame clonotypes and omits some of them. The sample gives 300,000 to 350,000 clones, roughly 89% of which show up once; 0.8% to 1.3% is in the top ten. Source material: peripheral blood. These receptors all stem from a woman aged 40 to 50 with COVID-19, enrolled during active disease.

The rearrangement joins TRBV9 to TRBJ1-2, with D tentatively TRBD1 (6 bases). This CDR3 comprises 15 residues. CDR1 is SGDLS, CDR2 YYNGEE, per germline. Deletions cut 3 bases from V and 4 bases from J, with 16 bases between. CDR3 in DNA: TGTGCCAGCAGCGCGGTGGGACACACCCTCTATGGCTACACCTTC. This codes for CASSAVGHTLYGYTF. Using reference TRBV9 and TRBJ1-2 for the parts outside the CDR3, the full variable domain is DSGVTQTPKHLITATGQRVTLRCSPRSGDLSVYWYQQSLDQGLQFLIQYYNGEERAKGNILERFSAQQFPDLHSELNLSSLELGDSALYFCASSAVGHTLYGYTFGSGTRLTVV.

The chain couples TRBV29-1 to TRBJ1-1; no clear D gene. Deletions cut 2 bases from V and 6 bases from J, with 19 bases between. This CDR3 has 15 amino acids. Germline lookup yields CDR1 SQVTM and CDR2 ANQGSEA. The CDR3 nucleotides read TGCAGCGTTGAACGCCGCCGAGGGCCGGCTCCTGAAGCTTTCTTT. It yields the protein CSVERRRGPAPEAFF.

The chain is built from TRBV11-2 and TRBJ1-6; D call uncertain. Germline V gives CDR1 SGHAT, CDR2 FQNNGV. V shed 1 base and J shed 9 bases, with 10 bases lying between them. This CDR3 contains 14 residues. The CDR3 sequence is CASSLARLASPLHF. CDR3 in DNA: TGTGCCAGCAGCTTAGCCCGATTAGCTTCACCCCTCCACTTT.

This rearrangement joins TRBV5-4 to TRBJ2-1; tentative D call: TRBD2 (6 bases). CDR1 is SGHNT, CDR2 YYREEE, per germline (reference sequence). This CDR3 region has 15 residues. V lost 10 bases to trimming and J lost 0 bases, with 17 bases between them. CDR3 sequence reads: CAGGRSRASYNEQFF. In DNA form, the CDR3 reads TGTGCCGGAGGGCGCTCCCGAGCCTCCTACAATGAGCAGTTCTTC.

This clone was observed a handful of times. The chain is built from TRBV4-3 and TRBJ1-5, with D perhaps TRBD1 (5 bases). From germline, CDR1 is LGHNA and CDR2 YSLEER. Trimming removed 0 bases from V and 6 bases from J, with 15 bases in between. This CDR3 region has 16 residues. The CDR3 bases are TGCGCCAGCAGCCAAGATCTGGCAGGGCGTACTCAGCCCCAGCATTTT. It translates to CASSQDLAGRTQPQHF.

J is TRBJ2-5 and V is TRBV7-2, with 12 bases fitting TRBD2. The germline V gene encodes CDR1 SGHTA and CDR2 FQGNSA. The length of the CDR3 is 15 residues. V was pared by 5 bases and J by 5 bases, with 6 bases of the junction left unmatched. CDR3 in amino acids: CASSLTSGRQETQYF. The CDR3 region has the DNA TGTGCCAGCAGCCTGACTAGCGGGAGACAGGAGACCCAGTACTTC.

The chain combines TRBV7-3 with TRBJ2-2, with 9 bases fitting TRBD1. The CDR3 is made up of 18 amino acids. V lost 5 bases and J lost 4; bases outside the gene matches: 14. Germline CDR1 SGHTA, CDR2 FQGTGA. This CDR3 reads CASSPHHDRGIITGELFF. The CDR3 coding sequence is TGTGCCAGCAGCCCTCACCATGACAGGGGGATTATCACCGGGGAGCTGTTTTTT.

The rearrangement links TRBV28 to TRBJ1-1, with D perhaps matching TRBD1 (6 bases). Trimming took 5 bases from V and 2 from J, leaving 9 bases between them. This CDR3 comprises 13 residues. The germline V gene has CDR1 MDHEN and CDR2 SYDVKM. The CDR3 region is CASSPTGNTEAFF. The DNA of the CDR3 is TGTGCCAGCAGTCCGACAGGCAACACTGAAGCTTTCTTT.